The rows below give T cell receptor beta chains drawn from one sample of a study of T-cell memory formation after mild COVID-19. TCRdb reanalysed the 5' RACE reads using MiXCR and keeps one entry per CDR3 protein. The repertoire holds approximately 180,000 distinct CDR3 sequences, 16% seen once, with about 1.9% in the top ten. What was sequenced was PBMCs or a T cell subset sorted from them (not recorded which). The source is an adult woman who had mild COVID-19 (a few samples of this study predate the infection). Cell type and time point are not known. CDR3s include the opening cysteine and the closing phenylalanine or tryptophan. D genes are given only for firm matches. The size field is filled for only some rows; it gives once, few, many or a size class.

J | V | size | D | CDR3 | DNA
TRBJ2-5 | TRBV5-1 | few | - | CASSFSTGETQYF | TGCGCCAGCAGCTTTTCGACGGGGGAGACCCAGTACTTC
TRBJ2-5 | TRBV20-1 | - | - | CSAHDFRGETQYF | TGCAGTGCTCATGACTTCCGAGGGGAGACCCAGTACTTC
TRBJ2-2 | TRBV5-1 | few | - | CASSLAGTRNTGELFF | TGCGCCAGCAGCTTGGCCGGGACAAGAAACACCGGGGAGCTGTTTTTT
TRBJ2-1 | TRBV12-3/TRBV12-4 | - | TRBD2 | CASSRGTSEGNEQFF | TGTGCCAGCAGTCGAGGGACTAGCGAAGGTAATGAGCAGTTCTTC
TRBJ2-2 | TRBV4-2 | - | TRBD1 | CASSRTGGTGELFF | TGTGCCAGCAGCCGAACAGGGGGGACCGGGGAGCTGTTTTTT
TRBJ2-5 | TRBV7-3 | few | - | CASSLGGAGTETQYF | TGTGCCAGCAGCCTCGGTGGGGCAGGGACAGAGACCCAGTACTTC
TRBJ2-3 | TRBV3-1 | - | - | CASSRGPTDTQYF | TGTGCCAGCAGCCGCGGCCCCACAGATACGCAGTATTTT
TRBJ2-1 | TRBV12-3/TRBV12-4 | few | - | CASSFGKGQFF | TGTGCCAGCAGTTTCGGTAAAGGACAGTTCTTC
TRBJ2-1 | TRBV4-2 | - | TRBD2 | CASSRERGPYNEQFF | TGTGCCAGCAGCCGTGAGCGGGGGCCTTACAATGAGCAGTTCTTC
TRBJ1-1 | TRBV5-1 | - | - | CASSFRWNTEAFF | TGCGCCAGCAGCTTCAGATGGAACACTGAAGCTTTCTTT
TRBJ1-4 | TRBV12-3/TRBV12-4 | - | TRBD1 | CASSLEGTGQKLFF | TGTGCCAGCAGTTTAGAAGGGACAGGGCAAAAACTGTTTTTT
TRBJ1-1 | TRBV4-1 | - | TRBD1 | CASSRDRAAEAFF | TGCGCCAGCAGCCGAGACAGGGCGGCTGAAGCTTTCTTT
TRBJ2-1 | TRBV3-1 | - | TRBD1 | CASSPSITGGMFF | TGTGCCAGCAGCCCCTCGATCACAGGGGGTATGTTCTTC
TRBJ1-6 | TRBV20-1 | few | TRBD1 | CSASRDSNSPLHF | TGCAGTGCTTCCCGGGACAGTAATTCACCCCTCCACTTT
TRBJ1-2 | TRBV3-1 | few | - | CASSQVTGGYTF | TGTGCCAGCAGCCAAGTAACGGGCGGCTACACCTTC
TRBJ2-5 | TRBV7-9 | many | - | CASSPSQGSGETQYF | TGTGCCAGCAGCCCATCGCAGGGATCAGGAGAGACCCAGTACTTC
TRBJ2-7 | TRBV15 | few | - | CATSRDRGASGVGEQYF | TGTGCCACCAGCAGAGATCGGGGAGCTAGTGGCGTTGGGGAGCAGTACTTC
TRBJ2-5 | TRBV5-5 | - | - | CASSTGEAQETQYF | TGTGCCAGCAGCACGGGGGAGGCCCAAGAGACCCAGTACTTC
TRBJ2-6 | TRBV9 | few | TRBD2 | CASSVRAGGLAPGANVLTF | TGTGCCAGCAGCGTGAGAGCGGGGGGGCTGGCACCTGGGGCCAACGTCCTGACTTTC
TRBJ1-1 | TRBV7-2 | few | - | CASSPPGLREAFF | TGTGCCAGCAGCCCACCGGGGTTAAGGGAAGCTTTCTTT
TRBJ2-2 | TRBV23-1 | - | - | CASSPQRRDDFANTGELFF | TGCGCCAGCAGTCCCCAGCGGCGAGACGATTTCGCGAACACCGGGGAGCTGTTTTTT